Listed below are T cell receptor beta chains from one sample, sequenced in a study of blood T cells in healthy people across ages. TCRdb reprocessed the 5' RACE reads with MiXCR, giving one entry per CDR3 protein. The sample lists around 1.7 million distinct CDR3 sequences, roughly 28% occurring once. Sequences were obtained from blood. The source of these receptors is a woman under 40 in good health. Each CDR3 is given with its conserved first and last residue. The order of the fields is J gene, clone size, V gene, D gene, CDR3 DNA, CDR3 protein. The D gene is left open where the match is weak. Some rows mark clone size as missing; the rest say once, few, many or name a class of expanded clone.

TRBJ2-2,NA,TRBV7-8,TRBD2,TGTGCCAGCAGCGGACTAGCGGGAGCCCAGGAGCTGTTTTTT,CASSGLAGAQELFF
TRBJ2-5,NA,TRBV2,NA,TGTGCCAGCAGCGATGGGACACGACAAGAGACCCAGTACTTC,CASSDGTRQETQYF
TRBJ2-2,NA,TRBV21-1,NA,TGTGCCAGCAGCGTGGCCCCACTAGCGGGGGGAAACACCGGGGAGCTGTTTTTT,CASSVAPLAGGNTGELFF
TRBJ1-4,NA,TRBV7-9,NA,TGTGCCAGCAGCCGGTCCTCGGGTAATGAAAAACTGTTTTTT,CASSRSSGNEKLFF
TRBJ1-2,many,TRBV12-3/TRBV12-4,NA,TGTGCCAGCAGTTCCACCCCCTCAAACTATGGCTACACCTTC,CASSSTPSNYGYTF
TRBJ2-7,many,TRBV7-2,TRBD2,TGTGCCAGCAGCTTAGCTAGCGGGAGCCAGTACGAGCAGTACTTC,CASSLASGSQYEQYF
TRBJ2-1,NA,TRBV7-3,TRBD1,TGTGCCAGCAGCTTAATGGGACAGGGAGAAAATGAGCAGTTCTTC,CASSLMGQGENEQFF
TRBJ2-3,few,TRBV9,TRBD2,TGTGCCAGCAGCTCACGCGGGGGGGAGAGCACAGATACGCAGTATTTT,CASSSRGGESTDTQYF
TRBJ2-5,NA,TRBV29-1,NA,TGCAGCGTTTCAAGGGATCAGAAGACCCAGTACTTC,CSVSRDQKTQYF
TRBJ1-6,NA,TRBV7-6,NA,TGTGCCAGCAGCTCGGGACCCAGCTCCTATAATTCACCCCTCCACTTT,CASSSGPSSYNSPLHF
TRBJ2-1,few,TRBV24-1,TRBD1,TGTGCCACCAGTGAGCCGGGACAGGGATCCTACGATGAGCAGTTCTTC,CATSEPGQGSYDEQFF
TRBJ2-5,many,TRBV6-6,NA,TGTGCCAGCAGTTACAACGGGGGAGAAGAGACCCAGTACTTC,CASSYNGGEETQYF
TRBJ1-2,NA,TRBV28,TRBD1,TGTGCCAACAGTTTACGGGGAGGGACAGCGAACTATGGCTACACCTTC,CANSLRGGTANYGYTF
TRBJ2-2,few,TRBV5-5,NA,TGTGCCAGCAGCTTGGTGTGGGGCGCCGGCGGGGAGCTGTTTTTT,CASSLVWGAGGELFF
TRBJ2-2,once,TRBV12-5,NA,TGTGCTAGTGGTTTGGTACTAGGCGGGATTAGCACCGGGGAGCTGTTTTTT,CASGLVLGGISTGELFF
TRBJ2-1,few,TRBV9,NA,TGTGCCAGCAGCCCAAGGTGGGGGAATAATGAGCAGTTCTTC,CASSPRWGNNEQFF
TRBJ1-5,many,TRBV30,NA,TGTGCCTGGAGCCCCAGGGGCAATCAGCCCCAGCATTTT,CAWSPRGNQPQHF
TRBJ1-1,NA,TRBV15,NA,TGTGCCACCAGCAGAGAGGGACGGTCACTGAACACTGAAGCTTTCTTT,CATSREGRSLNTEAFF
TRBJ2-7,few,TRBV7-9,NA,TGTGCCAGCAACCCAAAGGACAGTGCCTACGAGCAGTACTTC,CASNPKDSAYEQYF
TRBJ1-6,few,TRBV27,NA,TGTGCCAGCAGTGTAGGACCCGGGCATCATTCACCCCTCCACTTT,CASSVGPGHHSPLHF
TRBJ2-1,NA,TRBV15,TRBD2,TGTGCCACCAGCAGATTCGCTAGCGGGTACGGGTCCTACAATGAGCAGTTCTTC,CATSRFASGYGSYNEQFF
TRBJ1-6,few,TRBV2,NA,TGTGCCAGCAGTGATCAGTCACCCCTCCACTTT,CASSDQSPLHF
TRBJ2-5,many,TRBV20-1,NA,TGCAGTGGACAGCTCCAAGAGACCCAGTACTTC,CSGQLQETQYF
TRBJ2-1,few,TRBV3-1,NA,TGTGCCAGCAGCCAAAAGCCAGTGGGAGGCTCCTACAATGAGCAGTTCTTC,CASSQKPVGGSYNEQFF
TRBJ1-2,NA,TRBV9,NA,TGTGCCAGCAGCCCTAGCCCACAGGGAGGCTATGGCTACACCTTC,CASSPSPQGGYGYTF
TRBJ2-1,many,TRBV7-9,TRBD2,TGTGCCAGCAGCTTAGTCCGGACTAGCGGGAGACGTGAGCAGTTCTTC,CASSLVRTSGRREQFF
TRBJ1-6,few,TRBV5-1,TRBD1,TGCGCCAGCAGCTTGGTCCGAAGGACAGGGGAGAATTCACCCCTCCACTTT,CASSLVRRTGENSPLHF
TRBJ1-5,few,TRBV7-9,NA,TGTGCCAGCAGCTTAGGGGCCACCCATCAGCCCCAGCATTTT,CASSLGATHQPQHF
TRBJ2-7,many,TRBV7-2,NA,TGTGCCAGCAGCTTTCGGGGGAGCTCCTACGAGCAGTACTTC,CASSFRGSSYEQYF
TRBJ1-2,many,TRBV12-3/TRBV12-4,NA,TGTGCCAGCAGCCCCGTGGACCGGGGGTATGGCTACACCTTC,CASSPVDRGYGYTF
TRBJ2-3,NA,TRBV15,NA,TGTGCCACCAGCAGAGATCTGGACAGATCGCAGTATTTT,CATSRDLDRSQYF
TRBJ2-5,NA,TRBV13,TRBD1,TGTGCCAGCAGCACCCAGGGGACAGGGACCATTACCCAGTACTTC,CASSTQGTGTITQYF
TRBJ2-1,few,TRBV20-1,TRBD2,TGCAGTGCTAGAGGACTCCTGCTAGCGGGAGCTGACAATGAGCAGTTCTTC,CSARGLLLAGADNEQFF
TRBJ2-1,few,TRBV5-1,NA,TGCGCCAGCAGCTTCACCCAGGGCAATGAGCAGTTCTTC,CASSFTQGNEQFF
TRBJ2-5,many,TRBV10-3,NA,TGTGCCATCATGTCCTCTACACGGTACCAAGAGACCCAGTACTTC,CAIMSSTRYQETQYF
TRBJ1-2,many,TRBV15,NA,TGTGCCACCAGCAGAGATCAGATGGGCTATGGCTACACCTTC,CATSRDQMGYGYTF
TRBJ1-6,few,TRBV11-2,NA,TGTGCCAGCAGCTTAGTCAGGAACGTTAATTCACCCCTCCACTTT,CASSLVRNVNSPLHF
TRBJ2-3,many,TRBV5-1,NA,TGTGCCAGCAGCCTCCGCCCTAGCACAGATACGCAGTATTTT,CASSLRPSTDTQYF
TRBJ1-2,NA,TRBV20-1,NA,TGCAGTGCTAGCCGAGTGAAGGGTACAGATGGCTACACCTTC,CSASRVKGTDGYTF
TRBJ2-2,NA,TRBV2,NA,TGTGCCAGCAGTATGAACACACCGAACACCGGGGAGCTGTTTTTT,CASSMNTPNTGELFF
TRBJ1-1,NA,TRBV5-1,TRBD1,TGCGCCAGCAGCTCTATGACAGGGACGGCGACTGAAGCTTTCTTT,CASSSMTGTATEAFF
TRBJ1-2,many,TRBV29-1,NA,TGCAGCGTTGAGGACACAAACTCCCACTATGGCTACACCTTC,CSVEDTNSHYGYTF
TRBJ2-5,NA,TRBV6-2/TRBV6-3,NA,TGTGCCAGCGGACACTCGGAGACCCAGTACTTC,CASGHSETQYF
TRBJ2-7,few,TRBV20-1,NA,TGCAGTGCTAGAGCAGGGCTAATCTCCTACAGTGAGCAGTACTTC,CSARAGLISYSEQYF
TRBJ1-3,NA,TRBV12-3/TRBV12-4,NA,TGTGCCAGCGGGAACTCTGGAAACACCATATATTTT,CASGNSGNTIYF
TRBJ2-2,NA,TRBV5-1,TRBD2,TGCGCCAGCAGCCGGCGACTAGCGGAGAACACCGGGGAGCTGTTTTTT,CASSRRLAENTGELFF
TRBJ1-4,few,TRBV6-5,NA,TGTGCCAGCAGTTACTCAGCTTGGAAGGAAAAACTGTTTTTT,CASSYSAWKEKLFF
TRBJ2-7,NA,TRBV5-5,NA,TGTGCCAGCAGCTTGTTTTCAGTCTCCTACGAGCAGTACTTC,CASSLFSVSYEQYF
TRBJ2-1,few,TRBV7-9,NA,TGTGCCAGCAGCTTAATAGTAGGCCTCCCGAGTGAGCAGTTCTTC,CASSLIVGLPSEQFF
TRBJ2-1,NA,TRBV5-1,NA,TGCGCCAGCGGAGGACGCGACTTCCAGTTCTTC,CASGGRDFQFF
TRBJ2-5,NA,TRBV5-1,NA,TGCGCCAGCAGCTTGGGGGGACTATGGGGGCCGCAAGAGACCCAGTACTTC,CASSLGGLWGPQETQYF